A selection of T cell receptor beta chains follows, all from one sample in a study of shared clonotypes between healthy human individuals. The data were produced by immunoSEQ multiplex PCR, yet TCRdb's version contains in-frame clones alone and is incomplete. In the table there are about 500,000 clones, more than 70% of which are singletons. The specimen sequenced was PBMCs. The receptors derive from a woman aged 40 to 55 in good health. Some clones in this sample may be carry-over from other donors' samples. Each CDR3 is given with its conserved first and last residue.

v_call: TRBV28; j_call: TRBJ1-2; cdr3_aa: CASSYRNYGYTF
v_call: TRBV9; j_call: TRBJ2-7; cdr3_aa: CASSVGVALSSYEQYF
v_call: TRBV27; j_call: TRBJ2-3; cdr3_aa: CASSLGGATDTQYF
v_call: TRBV4-3; j_call: TRBJ2-7; cdr3_aa: CASSQEAQPFDEQYF
v_call: TRBV9; j_call: TRBJ2-6; cdr3_aa: CASSPRQTTYSGANVLTF
v_call: TRBV7-7; j_call: TRBJ2-5; cdr3_aa: CASSLGVSGETQYF
v_call: TRBV7-9; j_call: TRBJ2-1; cdr3_aa: CASSPLHNEQFF
v_call: TRBV11-1; j_call: TRBJ1-5; cdr3_aa: CASSLGGSNQPQHF
v_call: TRBV2; j_call: TRBJ1-3; cdr3_aa: CASSEAGVGNTIYF
v_call: TRBV18; j_call: TRBJ2-3; cdr3_aa: CASSSRGGSTTDTQYF
v_call: TRBV14; j_call: TRBJ1-5; cdr3_aa: CASSQDQNQPQHF
v_call: TRBV5-1; j_call: TRBJ2-5; cdr3_aa: CASRRTSGVEEQYF
v_call: TRBV18; j_call: TRBJ2-5; cdr3_aa: CASSRYPGEGETQYF
v_call: TRBV5-1; j_call: TRBJ2-1; cdr3_aa: CASSLEREIHEQFF
v_call: TRBV30; j_call: TRBJ1-1; cdr3_aa: CARSGTGGRGYSEAFF
v_call: TRBV28; j_call: TRBJ2-7; cdr3_aa: CASSLSGEYLYEQYF
v_call: TRBV2; j_call: TRBJ2-1; cdr3_aa: CASSLAGVGVEQFF
v_call: TRBV2; j_call: TRBJ2-7; cdr3_aa: CASSEGSYSYEQYF
v_call: TRBV4-1; j_call: TRBJ2-1; cdr3_aa: CASSQGRVVSPYNEQFF
v_call: TRBV30; j_call: TRBJ2-7; cdr3_aa: CALLRVPYEQYF
v_call: TRBV5-6; j_call: TRBJ2-7; cdr3_aa: CASRLGGRYEQYF
v_call: TRBV2; j_call: TRBJ1-1; cdr3_aa: CASSGQGVKRGPGAFF
v_call: TRBV30; j_call: TRBJ1-1; cdr3_aa: CAWINVREAFF
v_call: TRBV28; j_call: TRBJ2-5; cdr3_aa: CASSETSPATQYF
v_call: TRBV9; j_call: TRBJ2-5; cdr3_aa: CASSDRSRTQYF
v_call: TRBV11-2; j_call: TRBJ2-1; cdr3_aa: CASSLDRVGWDEQFF
v_call: TRBV7-3; j_call: TRBJ1-1; cdr3_aa: CASSFTGENTEAFF
v_call: TRBV5-5; j_call: TRBJ2-3; cdr3_aa: CASSLASSTDTQYF
v_call: TRBV2; j_call: TRBJ1-1; cdr3_aa: CASRGAGYTEAFF
v_call: TRBV6-5; j_call: TRBJ2-2; cdr3_aa: CATRTGESGELFF
v_call: TRBV30; j_call: TRBJ1-1; cdr3_aa: CAWSVPVGAGAFF
v_call: TRBV7-8; j_call: TRBJ2-7; cdr3_aa: CASSFGTVYEQYF
v_call: TRBV2; j_call: TRBJ2-5; cdr3_aa: CASRPGLAGGPGTQYF
v_call: TRBV7-3; j_call: TRBJ2-1; cdr3_aa: CASSLISASRHNEQFF
v_call: TRBV7-2; j_call: TRBJ2-1; cdr3_aa: CATEPLGREVNPQFF
v_call: TRBV12-5; j_call: TRBJ2-3; cdr3_aa: CASGFGALGDTQYF
v_call: TRBV7-6; j_call: TRBJ2-2; cdr3_aa: CASRTSGGVGELFF
v_call: TRBV2; j_call: TRBJ1-1; cdr3_aa: CASSNRGPEAFF
v_call: TRBV11-2; j_call: TRBJ2-7; cdr3_aa: CASSLAYNSYEQYF